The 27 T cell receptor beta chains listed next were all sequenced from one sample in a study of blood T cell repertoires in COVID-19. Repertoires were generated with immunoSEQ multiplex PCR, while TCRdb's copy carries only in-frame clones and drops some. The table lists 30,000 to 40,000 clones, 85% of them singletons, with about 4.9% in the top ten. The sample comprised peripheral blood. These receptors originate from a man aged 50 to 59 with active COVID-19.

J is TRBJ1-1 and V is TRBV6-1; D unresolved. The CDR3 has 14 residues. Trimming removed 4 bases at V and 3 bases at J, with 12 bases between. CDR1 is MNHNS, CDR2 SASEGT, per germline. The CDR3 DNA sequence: TGTGCCAGCAGTGTCGGACGGGAGGACACTGAAGCTTTCTTT. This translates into CASSVGREDTEAFF.

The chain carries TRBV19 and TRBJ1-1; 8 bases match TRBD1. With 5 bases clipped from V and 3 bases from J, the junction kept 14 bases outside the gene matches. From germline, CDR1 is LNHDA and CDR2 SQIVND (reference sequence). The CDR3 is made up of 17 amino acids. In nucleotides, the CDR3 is TGTGCCAGTAGTGCCGGACAGGGCGCAGGGGGGTACACTGAAGCTTTCTTT. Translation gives CASSAGQGAGGYTEAFF.

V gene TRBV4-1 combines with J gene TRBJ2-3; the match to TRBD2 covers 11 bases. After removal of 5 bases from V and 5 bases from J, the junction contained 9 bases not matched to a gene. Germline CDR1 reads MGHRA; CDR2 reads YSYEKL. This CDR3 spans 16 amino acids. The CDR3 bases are TGCGCCAGCAGCTTCCGAGGTAGCGGGGGGGAAGATACGCAGTATTTT. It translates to CASSFRGSGGEDTQYF.

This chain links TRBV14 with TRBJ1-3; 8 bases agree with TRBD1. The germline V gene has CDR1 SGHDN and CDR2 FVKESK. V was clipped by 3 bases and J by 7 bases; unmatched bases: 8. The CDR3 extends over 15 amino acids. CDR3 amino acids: CASSHGQGLGNTIYF. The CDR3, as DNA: TGTGCCAGCAGCCACGGACAGGGTCTCGGCAACACCATATATTTT.

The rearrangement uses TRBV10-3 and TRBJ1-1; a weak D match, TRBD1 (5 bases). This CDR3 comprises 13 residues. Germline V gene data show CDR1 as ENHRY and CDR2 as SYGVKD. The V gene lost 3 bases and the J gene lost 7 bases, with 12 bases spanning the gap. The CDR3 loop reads CAISEGAIGEAFF. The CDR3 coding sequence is TGTGCCATCAGTGAAGGGGCAATCGGTGAAGCTTTCTTT.

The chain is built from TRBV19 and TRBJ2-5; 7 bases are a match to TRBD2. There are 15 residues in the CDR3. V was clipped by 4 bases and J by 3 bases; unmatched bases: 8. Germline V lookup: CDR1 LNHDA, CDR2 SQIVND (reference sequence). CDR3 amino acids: CASSTVGGAKETQYF. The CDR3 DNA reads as TGTGCCAGTAGTACCGTGGGAGGGGCCAAAGAGACCCAGTACTTC.

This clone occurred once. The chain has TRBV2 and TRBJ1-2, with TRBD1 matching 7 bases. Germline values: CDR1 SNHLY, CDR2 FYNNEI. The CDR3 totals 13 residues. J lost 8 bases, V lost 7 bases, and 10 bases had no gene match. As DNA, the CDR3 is TGTGCCAGCACCTCGGGACAGAGGAAAGGCTACACCTTC. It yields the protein CASTSGQRKGYTF.

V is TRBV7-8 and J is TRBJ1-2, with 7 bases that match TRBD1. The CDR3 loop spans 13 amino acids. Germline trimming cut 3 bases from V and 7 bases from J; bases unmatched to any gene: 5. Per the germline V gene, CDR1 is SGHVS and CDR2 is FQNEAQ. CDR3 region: CASSLSHRGGYTF. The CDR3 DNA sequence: TGTGCCAGCAGCTTGAGCCACAGGGGTGGCTACACCTTC. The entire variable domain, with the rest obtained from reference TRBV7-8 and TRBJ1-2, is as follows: GAGVSQSPRYKVAKRGQDVALRCDPISGHVSLFWYQQALGQGPEFLTYFQNEAQLDKSGLPSDRFFAERPEGSVSTLKIQRTQQEDSAVYLCASSLSHRGGYTFGSGTRLTVV.

This chain's CDR3 is CAGGWVSSTDTQYF. CDR3 in DNA: TGTGCCGGCGGGTGGGTTTCTAGCACAGATACGCAGTATTTT. The rearrangement links TRBV5-4 to TRBJ2-3; a possible D gene is TRBD2 (5 bases). Germline assignment: CDR1 SGHNT and CDR2 YYREEE (reference sequence). The V gene lost 10 bases and the J gene lost 0 bases, with 15 bases spanning the gap. The CDR3 is 14 residues long.

As DNA, the CDR3 is TGTGCCAGCAGTTTGGGACAGGGAGGCAATTCACCCCTCCACTTT. Its protein is CASSLGQGGNSPLHF. This chain uses TRBV28 with TRBJ1-6; 9 nucleotides match TRBD1. The CDR3 has 15 amino acids. Trimming at V came to 3 bases and at J to 7 bases, leaving 4 bases not matched to a gene. Germline CDR1 is MDHEN and CDR2 is SYDVKM.

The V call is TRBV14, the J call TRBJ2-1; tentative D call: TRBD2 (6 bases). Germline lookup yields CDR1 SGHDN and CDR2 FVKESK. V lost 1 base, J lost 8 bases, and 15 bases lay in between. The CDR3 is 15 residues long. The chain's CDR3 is CASSQGLVWGDEQFF. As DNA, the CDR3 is TGTGCCAGCAGCCAAGGTCTTGTTTGGGGGGATGAGCAGTTCTTC.

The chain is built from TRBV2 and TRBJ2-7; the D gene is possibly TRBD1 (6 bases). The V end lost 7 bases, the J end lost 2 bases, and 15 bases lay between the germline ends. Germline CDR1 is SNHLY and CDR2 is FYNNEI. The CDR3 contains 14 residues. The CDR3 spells CASTPGQTPYEQYF. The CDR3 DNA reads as TGTGCCAGCACTCCGGGACAAACTCCCTACGAGCAGTACTTC.

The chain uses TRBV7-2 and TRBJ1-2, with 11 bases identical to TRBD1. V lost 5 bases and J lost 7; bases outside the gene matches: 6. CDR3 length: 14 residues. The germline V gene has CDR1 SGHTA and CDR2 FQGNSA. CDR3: CASSKDRGRGGYTF. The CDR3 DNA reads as TGTGCCAGCAGCAAGGACAGGGGGCGAGGTGGCTACACCTTC.

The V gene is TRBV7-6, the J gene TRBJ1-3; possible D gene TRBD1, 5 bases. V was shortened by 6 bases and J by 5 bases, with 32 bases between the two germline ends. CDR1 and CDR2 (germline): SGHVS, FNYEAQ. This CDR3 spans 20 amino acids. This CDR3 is CASSMKGEVFGSRARNTIYF. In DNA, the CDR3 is TGTGCCAGCAGTATGAAAGGGGAAGTTTTTGGAAGTAGAGCCAGAAACACCATATATTTT.

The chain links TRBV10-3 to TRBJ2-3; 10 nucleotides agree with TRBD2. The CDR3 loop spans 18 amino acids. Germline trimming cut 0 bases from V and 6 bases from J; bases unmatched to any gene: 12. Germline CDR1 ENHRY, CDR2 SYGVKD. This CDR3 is CAISESRIASGGKDTQYF. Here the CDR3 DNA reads TGTGCCATCAGTGAGTCGAGGATAGCTAGCGGGGGAAAGGATACGCAGTATTTT.

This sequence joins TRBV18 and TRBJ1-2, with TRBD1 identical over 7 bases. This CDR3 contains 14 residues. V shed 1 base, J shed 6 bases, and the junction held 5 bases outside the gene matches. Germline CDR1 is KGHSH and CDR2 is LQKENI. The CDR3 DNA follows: TGTGCCAGCTCACCACTCGACAGGGCCGATGGCTACACCTTC. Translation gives CASSPLDRADGYTF.

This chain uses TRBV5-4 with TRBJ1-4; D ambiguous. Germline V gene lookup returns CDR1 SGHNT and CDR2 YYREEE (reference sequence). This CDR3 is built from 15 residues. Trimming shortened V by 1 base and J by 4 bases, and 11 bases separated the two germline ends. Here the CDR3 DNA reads TGTGCCAGCAGCTTGAGTCCCGGACTTAATGAAAAACTGTTTTTT. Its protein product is CASSLSPGLNEKLFF.

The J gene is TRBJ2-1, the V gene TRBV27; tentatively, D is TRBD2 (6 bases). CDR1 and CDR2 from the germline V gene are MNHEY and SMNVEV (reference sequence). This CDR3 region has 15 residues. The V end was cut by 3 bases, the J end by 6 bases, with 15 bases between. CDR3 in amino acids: CASSFPSGRINEQFF. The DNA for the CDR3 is TGTGCCAGCAGTTTCCCATCCGGGAGAATCAATGAGCAGTTCTTC.

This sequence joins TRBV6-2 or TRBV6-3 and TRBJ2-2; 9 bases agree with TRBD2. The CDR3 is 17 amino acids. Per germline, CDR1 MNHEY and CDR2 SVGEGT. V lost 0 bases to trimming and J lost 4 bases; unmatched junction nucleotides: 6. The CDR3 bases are TGTGCCAGCAGTTACTCGGCGGGGGGGCCGGCCACCGGGGAGCTGTTTTTT. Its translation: CASSYSAGGPATGELFF.

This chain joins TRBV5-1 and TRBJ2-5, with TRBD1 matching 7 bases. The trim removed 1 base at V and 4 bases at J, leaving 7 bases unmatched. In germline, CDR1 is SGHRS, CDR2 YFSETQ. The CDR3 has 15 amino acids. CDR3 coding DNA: TGCGCCAGCAGCTTGACAGGGGCCCAGGGAGAGACCCAGTACTTC. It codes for CASSLTGAQGETQYF.

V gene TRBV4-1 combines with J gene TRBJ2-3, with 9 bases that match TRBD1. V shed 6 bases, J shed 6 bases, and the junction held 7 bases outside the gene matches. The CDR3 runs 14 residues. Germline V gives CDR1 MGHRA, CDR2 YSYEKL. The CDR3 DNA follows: TGCGCCAGCAGGGACAGGGGTATTAGGGATACGCAGTATTTT. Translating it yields CASRDRGIRDTQYF.

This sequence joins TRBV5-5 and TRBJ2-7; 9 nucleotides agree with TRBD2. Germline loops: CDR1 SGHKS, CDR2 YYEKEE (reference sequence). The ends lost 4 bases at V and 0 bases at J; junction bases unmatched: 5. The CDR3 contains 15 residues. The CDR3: CASSSSAGGSYEQYF. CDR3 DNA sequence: TGTGCCAGCAGCAGTTCAGCGGGGGGCTCCTACGAGCAGTACTTC.

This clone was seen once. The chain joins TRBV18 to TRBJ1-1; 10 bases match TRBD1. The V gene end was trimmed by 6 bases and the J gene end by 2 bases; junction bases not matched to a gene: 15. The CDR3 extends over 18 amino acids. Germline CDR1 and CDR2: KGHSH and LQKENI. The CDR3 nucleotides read TGTGCCAGCTCCCCCTTCGGGGGACAGGGGAGTTTCAACACTGAAGCTTTCTTT. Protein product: CASSPFGGQGSFNTEAFF.

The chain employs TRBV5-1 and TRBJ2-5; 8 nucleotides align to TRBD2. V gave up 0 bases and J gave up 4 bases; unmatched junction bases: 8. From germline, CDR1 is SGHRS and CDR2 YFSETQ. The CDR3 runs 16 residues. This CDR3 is CASSLGSLAGRETQYF. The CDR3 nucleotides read TGCGCCAGCAGCTTGGGGTCTTTAGCGGGGAGAGAGACCCAGTACTTC.

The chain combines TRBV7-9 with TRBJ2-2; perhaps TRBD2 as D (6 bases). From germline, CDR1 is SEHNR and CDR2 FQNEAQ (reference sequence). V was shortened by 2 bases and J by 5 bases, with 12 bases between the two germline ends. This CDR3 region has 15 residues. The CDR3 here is CASSLPGLHTGELFF. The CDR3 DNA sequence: TGTGCCAGCAGCTTACCGGGACTGCATACCGGGGAGCTGTTTTTT.

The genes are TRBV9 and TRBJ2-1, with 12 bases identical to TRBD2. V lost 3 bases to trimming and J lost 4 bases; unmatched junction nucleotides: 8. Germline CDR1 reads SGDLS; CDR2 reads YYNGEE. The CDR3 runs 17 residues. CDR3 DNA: TGTGCCAGCAGCGAACGACTAGCGGGGGCCCCTTACAATGAGCAGTTCTTC. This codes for CASSERLAGAPYNEQFF.

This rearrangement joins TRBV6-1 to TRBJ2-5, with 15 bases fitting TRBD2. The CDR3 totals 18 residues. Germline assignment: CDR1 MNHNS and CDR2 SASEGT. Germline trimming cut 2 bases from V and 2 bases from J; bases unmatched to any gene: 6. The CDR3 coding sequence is TGTGCCAGCAGTGAACCCGGACTAGCGGGGGGGTTTCAAGAGACCCAGTACTTC. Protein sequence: CASSEPGLAGGFQETQYF.